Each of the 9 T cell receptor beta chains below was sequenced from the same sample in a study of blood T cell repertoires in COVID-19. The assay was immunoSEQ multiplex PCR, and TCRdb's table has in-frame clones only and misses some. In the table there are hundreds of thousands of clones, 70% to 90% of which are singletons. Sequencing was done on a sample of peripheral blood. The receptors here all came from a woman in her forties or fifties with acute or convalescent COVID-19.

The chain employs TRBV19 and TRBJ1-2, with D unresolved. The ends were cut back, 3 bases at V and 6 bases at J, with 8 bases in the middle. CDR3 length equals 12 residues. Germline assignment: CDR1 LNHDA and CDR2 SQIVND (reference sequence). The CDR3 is CASSMARDGYTF. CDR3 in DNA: TGTGCCAGTAGTATGGCACGGGATGGCTACACCTTC.

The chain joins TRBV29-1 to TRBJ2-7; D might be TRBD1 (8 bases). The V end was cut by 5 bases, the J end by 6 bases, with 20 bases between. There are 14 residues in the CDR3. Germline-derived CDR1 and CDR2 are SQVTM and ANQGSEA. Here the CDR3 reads CSVRGEAGGAEQYF. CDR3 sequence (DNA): TGCAGCGTTCGGGGGGAGGCAGGGGGCGCCGAGCAGTACTTC.

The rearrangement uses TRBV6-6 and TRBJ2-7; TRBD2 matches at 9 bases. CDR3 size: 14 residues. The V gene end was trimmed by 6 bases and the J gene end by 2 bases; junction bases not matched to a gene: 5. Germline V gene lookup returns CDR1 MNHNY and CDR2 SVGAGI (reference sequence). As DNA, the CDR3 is TGTGCCAGCAGCTGGAGCGGGGGGCCCTACGAGCAGTACTTC. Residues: CASSWSGGPYEQYF.

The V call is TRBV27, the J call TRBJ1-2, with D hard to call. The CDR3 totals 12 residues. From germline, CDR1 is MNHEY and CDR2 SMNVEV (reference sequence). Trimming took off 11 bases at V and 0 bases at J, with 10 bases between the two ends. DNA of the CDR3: TGTGCCTCCTCGAACTCTAACTATGGCTACACCTTC. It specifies CASSNSNYGYTF.

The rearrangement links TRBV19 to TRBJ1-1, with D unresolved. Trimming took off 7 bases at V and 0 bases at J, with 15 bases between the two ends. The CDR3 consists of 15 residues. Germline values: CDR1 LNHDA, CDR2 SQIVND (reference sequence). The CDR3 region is CASTHAGSMNTEAFF. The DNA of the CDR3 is TGTGCCAGTACCCATGCGGGTTCGATGAACACTGAAGCTTTCTTT.

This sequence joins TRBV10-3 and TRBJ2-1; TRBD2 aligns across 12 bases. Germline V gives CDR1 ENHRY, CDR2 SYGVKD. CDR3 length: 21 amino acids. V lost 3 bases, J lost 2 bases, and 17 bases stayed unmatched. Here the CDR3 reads CAISDLTGLAGKLRPYNEQFF. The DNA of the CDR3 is TGTGCCATCAGTGACCTTACTGGACTAGCGGGAAAGTTGAGGCCCTACAATGAGCAGTTCTTC.

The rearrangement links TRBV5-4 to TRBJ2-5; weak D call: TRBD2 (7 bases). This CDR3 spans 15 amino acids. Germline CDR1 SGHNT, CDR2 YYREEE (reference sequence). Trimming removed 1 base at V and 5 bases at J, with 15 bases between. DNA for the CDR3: TGTGCCAGCAGCTTGAGGACGGGGGGCGCGGAGACCCAGTACTTC. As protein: CASSLRTGGAETQYF.

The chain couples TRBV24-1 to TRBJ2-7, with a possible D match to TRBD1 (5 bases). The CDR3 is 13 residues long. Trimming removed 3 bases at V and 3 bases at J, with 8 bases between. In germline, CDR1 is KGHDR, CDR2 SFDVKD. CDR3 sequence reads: CATSDATVYEQYF. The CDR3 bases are TGTGCCACCAGTGATGCGACAGTCTACGAGCAGTACTTC.

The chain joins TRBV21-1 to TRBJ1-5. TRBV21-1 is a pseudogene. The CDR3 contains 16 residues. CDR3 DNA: TGTGCCAGCCCGTCCCTTGGGAGCCGTCCATCATGGCCCCAGCATTTT. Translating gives CASPSLGSRPSWPQHF.